This TCR beta chain was identified in a study of radiotherapy plus CTLA-4 blockade in lung cancer. The overall study: For 18% of patients, objective responses occurred, and about 30% had disease control.

This table comes from immunoSEQ multiplex PCR, and its TCRdb copy is limited to in-frame clones, with some not included. Of fewer than 100,000 clones in the sample, 78% are singletons; the top ten hold over 20%. Study observations and caveats: After radiotherapy and ipilimumab, tumor-derived clones expanded in peripheral blood.

V dropped 6 bases and J dropped 2 bases, with 13 bases sitting between them. CDR3 length: 14 residues. In germline, CDR1 is LNHDA, CDR2 SQIVND (reference sequence). Those patients who had chemo-refractory metastatic non-small-cell lung cancer were given focal radiation along with CTLA-4 blockade through ipilimumab. In this sample, this clone turned up once. Its specificity is not known. The TCR originated in a human donor with non-small cell lung cancer whose response to radiotherapy plus ipilimumab could not be evaluated. Some clones in this sample may be carry-over from other donors' samples. This sample comprised peripheral blood, obtained from a patient treated with radiotherapy plus ipilimumab. V is TRBV19 and J is TRBJ1-2; D gene uncertain. CDR3 sequence reads: CASSRNTGNYGYTF. CDR3 bases: TGTGCCAGTAGCCGTAACACGGGGAACTATGGCTACACCTTC.